These 8 T cell receptor beta chains were sequenced from one sample in a study of CXCR3-negative and CXCR3-positive naive CD8 T cells. Study-wide results and caveats: Comparison of naive cells showed more hydrophobic TRB CDR3s in CXCR3-positive than in CXCR3-negative naive cells.

Their antigens remain unidentified. TRB cDNA was prepared as libraries by UMI-labeled 5' RACE. TCRdb reprocessed the 5' RACE reads and reports one entry per CDR3 protein, with no DNA. Its table records under 150,000 distinct CDR3 sequences. Specimen: naive CXCR3+ CD8+ T cells from blood. The subset denotes: CD45RO-CCR7+CD27+CD95- naive CD8+ T cells expressing CXCR3 (TNR3+). All receptors derive from a human donor in good health. Some clones in this sample may be carry-over from other donors' samples.

The chain recombines TRBV27 with TRBJ1-3. The CDR3 has 13 amino acids. Germline loops: CDR1 MNHEY, CDR2 SMNVEV (reference sequence). This CDR3 reads CASSWRGGDTIYF.

The V call is TRBV5-1, the J call TRBJ2-7; TCRdb reports TRBD2, a call that lacks DNA to check it against. In germline, CDR1 is SGHRS, CDR2 YFSETQ. This CDR3 is 16 amino acids long. The CDR3 here is CASSLVGSSPVGEQYF. Full variable domain (missing parts from reference TRBV5-1 and TRBJ2-7): KAGVTQTPRYLIKTRGQQVTLSCSPISGHRSVSWYQQTPGQGLQFLFEYFSETQRNKGNFPGRFSGRQFSNSRSEMNVSTLELGDSALYLCASSLVGSSPVGEQYFGPGTRLTVT.

V gene TRBV6-2 or TRBV6-3 combines with J gene TRBJ2-7; the TCRdb D gene call, TRBD1, has no DNA to confirm it. This CDR3 comprises 15 residues. CDR1 is MNHEY and CDR2 is SVGEGT in the germline V gene. The CDR3 sequence: CASSSAIGRGAEQYF.

The V gene is TRBV20-1, the J gene TRBJ1-2; the D call of TRBD1 rests on TCRdb alone, since no DNA is present to check it. There are 15 residues in the CDR3. Germline-derived CDR1 and CDR2 are DFQATT and SNEGSKA (reference sequence). This chain's CDR3 is CSAPEGLGSYYGYTF.

The chain joins TRBV6-5 to TRBJ2-7; without DNA, the TCRdb call of TRBD1 cannot be checked. CDR3 size: 15 residues. Germline V CDR1 and CDR2: MNHEY, SVGAGI. This chain's CDR3 is CASRPGTGMIREQYF.

V usage is TRBV7-6 and J usage is TRBJ2-2; the D gene TCRdb calls, TRBD1, cannot be checked with no DNA. The CDR3 has 15 residues. Looked up from germline, CDR1 is SGHVS and CDR2 is FNYEAQ. The CDR3 is CASSFTGGDTGELFF.

This chain joins TRBV28 and TRBJ2-3. The CDR3 runs 14 residues. Germline CDR1 is MDHEN and CDR2 is SYDVKM. CDR3 region: CASSTIGSTDTQYF. The complete variable domain, with remaining parts taken from reference TRBV28 and TRBJ2-3, reads DVKVTQSSRYLVKRTGEKVFLECVQDMDHENMFWYRQDPGLGLRLIYFSYDVKMKEKGDIPEGYSVSREKKERFSLILESASTNQTSMYLCASSTIGSTDTQYFGPGTRLTVL.

The chain couples TRBV2 to TRBJ1-4; TCRdb lists TRBD1, though no DNA is available to test this call. The CDR3 length is 11 residues. CDR1 is SNHLY, CDR2 FYNNEI, per germline. The CDR3 sequence: CANIVSRGLFF.